These T cell receptor beta chains were read from a single sample in a study of cytomegalovirus exposure and HLA in healthy donors. Using immunoSEQ multiplex PCR, the repertoire was profiled, and TCRdb retains in-frame clones only, with some absent. Of 85,000 to 100,000 clones in the sample, roughly three quarters are singletons; the top ten hold around 3%. Input material: PBMCs. The receptors come from a male donor in good health and CMV-seropositive. The CDR3 runs from the conserved cysteine through the conserved F or W. D genes are given only for firm matches. Some rows mark clone size as missing; the rest say once, few, many or name a class of expanded clone.

d_gene	v_gene	abundance	j_gene	CDR3nt	CDR3aa
.	TRBV6-5	.	TRBJ2-5	TGTGCCAGCAGTCGGACTATTCAAGAGACCCAGTACTTC	CASSRTIQETQYF
.	TRBV5-1	.	TRBJ2-7	TGCGCCAGCGGATCAGCGGATACCTACGAGCAGTACTTC	CASGSADTYEQYF
.	TRBV7-2	.	TRBJ2-3	TGTGCCAGCAGCTTAGGGGGGGATGTCACAGATACGCAGTATTTT	CASSLGGDVTDTQYF
.	TRBV2	.	TRBJ2-3	TGTGCCAGCAGTGAAGCGCTAGTGTCTAGCGCCACAGATACGCAGTATTTT	CASSEALVSSATDTQYF
TRBD1	TRBV30	.	TRBJ1-2	TGTGCCTGGAGTGACAGGGGCGGCTACACCTTC	CAWSDRGGYTF
.	TRBV19	.	TRBJ2-7	TGTGCCAGTAGTAGTTCCCCCAGATCCTACGAGCAGTACTTC	CASSSSPRSYEQYF
.	TRBV30	once	TRBJ2-7	TGTGCCTGGAGCACAGGTTTCGGCTACGAGCAGTACTTC	CAWSTGFGYEQYF
.	TRBV5-6	.	TRBJ2-1	TGTGCCAGCAGCTTGTACAGCTCCTACAATGAGCAGTTCTTC	CASSLYSSYNEQFF
.	TRBV4-3	.	TRBJ1-3	TGCGCCAGCAGCCAATCATCGGTTGGCACCATATATTTT	CASSQSSVGTIYF
TRBD2	TRBV25-1	few	TRBJ2-3	TGTGCCAGCAGCTTAGCGGGGGGGGCCGCTACGCAGTATTTT	CASSLAGGAATQYF
.	TRBV19	.	TRBJ1-2	TGTGCCACCCGCCAGGTCAACTATGGCTACACCTTC	CATRQVNYGYTF
TRBD2	TRBV7-8	once	TRBJ2-7	TGTGCCACTGCCTTGGCGGGCGGGGGAGCCTACGAGCAGTACTTC	CATALAGGGAYEQYF
TRBD2	TRBV5-8	few	TRBJ2-3	TGTGCCAGCAGCCCGGGGACTAGCGGGGGGCTCTCGGATACGCAGTATTTT	CASSPGTSGGLSDTQYF
TRBD1	TRBV5-8	.	TRBJ2-7	TGTGCCAGCAGCTTGGGGACAGGAATAACCTACGAGCAGTACTTC	CASSLGTGITYEQYF
TRBD2	TRBV9	.	TRBJ2-3	TGTGCCAGCAGCGTCTCAGCGGGGGGCACAGATACGCAGTATTTT	CASSVSAGGTDTQYF
TRBD2	TRBV7-9	once	TRBJ2-3	TGTGCCAGCAGCTCGACGAGCGGGGGGGCCTTAACAGATACGCAGTATTTT	CASSSTSGGALTDTQYF
TRBD1	TRBV14	.	TRBJ1-1	TGTGCCAGCGACGGACAGGCACAAGCTTTCTTT	CASDGQAQAFF
.	TRBV2	.	TRBJ1-1	TGTGCCAGCACCCAAGGAGCTGAAGCTTTCTTT	CASTQGAEAFF
.	TRBV5-4	.	TRBJ2-5	TGTGCCAGCAGCCCATCCCGGGGGGAGACCCAGTACTTC	CASSPSRGETQYF
.	TRBV19	.	TRBJ1-1	TGTGCCAGTAGTATTGAACGGTTGAATACTGAAGCTTTCTTT	CASSIERLNTEAFF
TRBD1	TRBV5-4	once	TRBJ1-1	TGTGCCAGCAGCTTCCAGGGACAGCCGAACACTGAAGCTTTCTTT	CASSFQGQPNTEAFF
.	TRBV30	.	TRBJ2-1	.	CAWSVLVAGGNFF
TRBD1	TRBV28	.	TRBJ1-2	TGTGCCAGCAGCCCTTCGACAGGGGGCTATGGCTACACCTTC	CASSPSTGGYGYTF
.	TRBV10-3	.	TRBJ1-6	TGTGCCATCAGTGGGGGGCCGTATAATTCACCCCTCCACTTT	CAISGGPYNSPLHF
.	TRBV5-1	.	TRBJ1-1	TGCGCCAGCAGCTTCGACCTTCAGGGCAACACTGAAGCTTTCTTT	CASSFDLQGNTEAFF
.	TRBV18	.	TRBJ2-5	TGTGCCAGCTCACGGGCGGGCGTTCAAGAGACCCAGTACTTC	CASSRAGVQETQYF
TRBD2	TRBV2	.	TRBJ2-3	TGTGCCAGCCTTTTAGCGGGTACGCAGTATTTT	CASLLAGTQYF
.	TRBV19	few	TRBJ1-1	TGTGCCAGTAGTGTTACAGGGCACACTGAAGCTTTCTTT	CASSVTGHTEAFF
TRBD2	TRBV6-5	.	TRBJ2-1	TGTGCCAGCAGTAGCATCCTAGCGGGGTACAATGAGCAGTTCTTC	CASSSILAGYNEQFF
.	TRBV7-2	.	TRBJ2-3	TGTGCCAGCAGCTCGGGACTTCGGAGCACAGATACGCAGTATTTT	CASSSGLRSTDTQYF
TRBD1	TRBV6-5	.	TRBJ1-4	TGTGCCAGCAGTGCCCAGGGGGCGAGGGGAGAAAAACTGTTTTTT	CASSAQGARGEKLFF
TRBD2	TRBV7-3	few	TRBJ2-1	TGTGCCAGCAGCTTAATGCTAGCGGGGGGAAATGAGCAGTTCTTC	CASSLMLAGGNEQFF
TRBD2	TRBV30	.	TRBJ2-2	TGTGCCTGGAGGGGAGGGGCGCTGGACACCGGGGAGCTGTTTTTT	CAWRGGALDTGELFF
.	TRBV6-1	.	TRBJ2-5	TGTGCCAGCAGTCTACAAGAGACCCAGTACTTC	CASSLQETQYF
.	TRBV5-1	.	TRBJ2-5	TGCGCCAGCAGCTACACAACAGGGTTCCAAGAGACCCAGTACTTC	CASSYTTGFQETQYF
.	TRBV6-5	.	TRBJ1-1	TGTGCCAGCAGTTACCTCGCGGCTGAAATGAACACTGAAGCTTTCTTT	CASSYLAAEMNTEAFF
TRBD1	TRBV2	.	TRBJ1-2	TGTGCCAGCAGTGACCTCCGTGACAGGGCTCACTATGGCTACACCTTC	CASSDLRDRAHYGYTF
.	TRBV6-6	.	TRBJ1-2	TGTGCCAGCAGTACGGACACAGGCTACACCTTC	CASSTDTGYTF
.	TRBV18	.	TRBJ2-5	TGTGCCAGCTCACGGGGCCTAAGACAAGAGACCCAGTACTTC	CASSRGLRQETQYF
.	TRBV5-1	.	TRBJ2-1	TGCGCCAGCAGCGGCAGGGATCCCTACAATGAGCAGTTCTTC	CASSGRDPYNEQFF
TRBD2	TRBV30	.	TRBJ2-3	TGTGCCTGGAGCTGGGGGGGACCCGGTGGAACAGATACGCAGTATTTT	CAWSWGGPGGTDTQYF
.	TRBV9	.	TRBJ1-6	TGTGCCAGCAGCCTCAAGGCAGGGAATTCACCCCTCCACTTT	CASSLKAGNSPLHF